These 22 T cell receptor beta chains originate from one sample sequenced in a study of OX40 agonist ivuxolimab in advanced cancers. Assay: immunoSEQ multiplex PCR; the TCRdb copy retains only in-frame clones and omits some. The data hold 55,000 to 80,000 clones, with 81% observed a single time. Sequenced material: CD4+ or CD8+ T cells sorted from blood, taken in a trial of the OX40 agonist ivuxolimab. The receptor source for this set is an adult with an advanced solid tumor such as melanoma, head and neck, liver or kidney cancer.

This clone appeared a few times. The V and J genes are TRBV6-5 and TRBJ2-3, with 9 bases identical to TRBD1. With V trimmed by 0 bases and J by 5 bases, 6 bases remained unmatched. The V gene's germline CDR1 is MNHEY and CDR2 SVGAGI. CDR3 length equals 16 residues. The CDR3 region is CASSYSRTGVGDTQYF. CDR3 DNA: TGTGCCAGCAGTTACTCCAGGACAGGGGTGGGAGATACGCAGTATTTT.

Concerning this clone: Different DNA sequences within this sample yield the same CDR3. This chain connects TRBV6-6 to TRBJ2-1, with 8 bases lining up with TRBD2. The germline CDR1 and CDR2 sequences are MNHNY and SVGAGI (reference sequence). Trimming took 2 bases from V and 3 from J; bases not matched to a gene: 3. The length of the CDR3 is 15 residues. CDR3 loop: CASSYPRGVYNEQFF. CDR3 coding DNA: TGTGCCAGCAGTTACCCGCGGGGGGTCTACAATGAGCAGTTCTTC.

This clone appeared once. This chain uses TRBV7-2 with TRBJ2-5, with 12 bases fitting TRBD2. The CDR3 spans 16 residues. The germline V gene encodes CDR1 SGHTA and CDR2 FQGNSA. Losses at the gene ends were 4 bases for V and 3 bases for J; bases not matched to a gene: 6. The CDR3 here is CASSSLAGGPEETQYF. CDR3 bases: TGTGCCAGCAGCTCCCTAGCGGGGGGGCCTGAAGAGACCCAGTACTTC.

This chain joins TRBV7-9 and TRBJ1-4, with D possibly TRBD1 on 5 matching bases. Trimming stripped 5 bases from V and 7 bases from J, with 17 bases between. The CDR3 is made up of 15 amino acids. Germline values: CDR1 SEHNR, CDR2 FQNEAQ (reference sequence). The CDR3 spells CASSQPAGGSEKLFF. In DNA, the CDR3 is TGTGCCAGCAGCCAACCGGCGGGGGGGAGTGAAAAACTGTTTTTT.

The V and J genes are TRBV5-4 and TRBJ2-7, with D unclear. CDR3 size: 15 residues. V was trimmed by 1 base and J by 3 bases, leaving 14 bases between them. Germline CDR1 SGHNT, CDR2 YYREEE (reference sequence). The CDR3 region has the DNA TGTGCCAGCAGCTTGCAGCCAGATTGGCGCTACGAGCAGTACTTC. Protein: CASSLQPDWRYEQYF.

The chain uses TRBV7-2 and TRBJ1-2; D is ambiguous. Between the trimmed V and J ends, which lost 4 bases and 0 bases, there was a span of 9 bases. Germline values: CDR1 SGHTA, CDR2 FQGNSA. This CDR3 has 14 amino acids. As DNA, the CDR3 is TGTGCCAGCAGCTCCTATGAGACTAACTATGGCTACACCTTC. This codes for CASSSYETNYGYTF.

The chain combines TRBV15 with TRBJ2-1; D remains unclear. Germline-derived CDR1 and CDR2 are LNHNV and YYDKDF (reference sequence). This CDR3 is built from 13 residues. V lost 0 bases, J lost 5 bases, and 5 bases lay in between. The CDR3 DNA sequence: TGTGCCACCAGCAGAGATCGGGACAATGAGCAGTTCTTC. This gives the protein CATSRDRDNEQFF. Combining the CDR3 with reference TRBV15 and TRBJ2-1 gives the whole variable domain DAMVIQNPRYQVTQFGKPVTLSCSQTLNHNVMYWYQQKSSQAPKLLFHYYDKDFNNEADTPDNFQSRRPNTSFCFLDIRSPGLGDTAMYLCATSRDRDNEQFFGPGTRLTVL.

The V gene is TRBV18, the J gene TRBJ1-4; a weak D match, TRBD1 (5 bases). The CDR3 is 16 amino acids. CDR1 is KGHSH, CDR2 LQKENI, per germline. The V and J ends lost 3 bases and 8 bases respectively, with 19 bases between them. The DNA for the CDR3 is TGTGCCAGCTCACCCCGCGGGACGGGCTCGGGGGAAAAACTGTTTTTT. Translated: CASSPRGTGSGEKLFF. The whole variable domain, filled in from reference TRBV18 and TRBJ1-4, reads NAGVMQNPRHLVRRRGQEARLRCSPMKGHSHVYWYRQLPEEGLKFMVYLQKENIIDESGMPKERFSAEFPKEGPSILRIQQVVRGDSAAYFCASSPRGTGSGEKLFFGSGTQLSVL.

This chain joins TRBV9 and TRBJ2-2, with TRBD2 as a possible D gene (5 bases). Trimming pared 4 bases from V and 4 bases from J, leaving 17 bases between. The V gene's germline CDR1 is SGDLS and CDR2 YYNGEE. This CDR3 spans 16 amino acids. The DNA for the CDR3 is TGTGCCAGCAGCTCCAATACGGGGTTGGGCACCGGGGAGCTGTTTTTT. It is translated as CASSSNTGLGTGELFF.

The rearrangement uses TRBV5-4 and TRBJ2-7, with 7 bases aligning to TRBD1. CDR3 length equals 14 residues. The ends lost 3 bases at V and 0 bases at J; junction bases unmatched: 3. CDR1 SGHNT and CDR2 YYREEE come from the germline V gene (reference sequence). The DNA of the CDR3 is TGTGCCAGCAGCTCGGACAGGAGCTCCTACGAGCAGTACTTC. This encodes CASSSDRSSYEQYF.

The chain joins TRBV6-1 to TRBJ1-5, with a possible D match to TRBD1 (5 bases). V lost 11 bases and J 7 bases, leaving 12 bases between the germline ends. Germline V CDR1 and CDR2: MNHNS, SASEGT. This CDR3 region has 11 residues. The CDR3 nucleotides are TGTGCCCGGGGGTCCGGGCAGCCCCAGCATTTT. Residues: CARGSGQPQHF.

The rearrangement joins TRBV6-1 to TRBJ1-2; TRBD1 is a possible D gene (5 bases). V lost 4 bases and J 7 bases, leaving 13 bases between the germline ends. Germline V CDR1 and CDR2: MNHNS, SASEGT. The CDR3 runs 13 residues. Written as DNA, the CDR3 is TGTGCCAGCAGTGTCGGGGGGAGGGGTGGCTACACCTTC. Its protein product is CASSVGGRGGYTF.

A single count supports this clone. CDR3 sequence (DNA): TGCGCCAGCACCTCACAGGAAAAACATGGCTACACCTTC. Protein sequence: CASTSQEKHGYTF. The rearrangement uses TRBV5-1 and TRBJ1-2; D is perhaps TRBD1 (5 bases). Germline CDR1 is SGHRS and CDR2 is YFSETQ. The CDR3 is 13 amino acids. Trimming took off 6 bases at V and 6 bases at J, with 15 bases between the two ends.

In DNA form, the CDR3 reads TGCAGTGCTGCACAGGGGCCCGAGCAGTACTTC. This encodes CSAAQGPEQYF. J is TRBJ2-7 and V is TRBV20-1; 7 bases line up with TRBD1. Per the germline V gene, CDR1 is DFQATT and CDR2 is SNEGSKA (reference sequence). Trimming at V came to 5 bases and at J to 6 bases, leaving 4 bases not matched to a gene. The CDR3 covers 11 residues.

This chain links TRBV9 with TRBJ2-5, with 11 bases identical to TRBD2. Germline CDR1 reads SGDLS; CDR2 reads YYNGEE. J gave up 5 bases and V 6 bases, and 9 bases lay outside the gene matches. This CDR3 is 15 amino acids long. In DNA, the CDR3 is TGTGCCAGCACCGCGGGAGGGACTAGCGGCGAGACCCAGTACTTC. It yields the protein CASTAGGTSGETQYF.

By share, this clone ranks as medium-sized. The chain links TRBV19 to TRBJ1-1; tentatively, D is TRBD1 (6 bases). This CDR3 region has 14 residues. V shed 7 bases and J shed 0 bases, with 12 bases lying between them. Germline loops: CDR1 LNHDA, CDR2 SQIVND (reference sequence). The CDR3 region has the DNA TGTGCCAGTAACAGGGTAGGCGTGAACACTGAAGCTTTCTTT. This encodes CASNRVGVNTEAFF.

This chain joins TRBV15 and TRBJ2-3, with TRBD1 matching 7 bases. The ends lost 7 bases at V and 6 bases at J; junction bases unmatched: 7. The V gene's germline CDR1 is LNHNV and CDR2 YYDKDF (reference sequence). This CDR3 is built from 13 residues. The CDR3 loop is CATKGALRDTQYF. As DNA, the CDR3 is TGTGCCACCAAGGGGGCTCTCCGCGATACGCAGTATTTT. The whole variable domain, remainder taken from reference TRBV15 and TRBJ2-3, is DAMVIQNPRYQVTQFGKPVTLSCSQTLNHNVMYWYQQKSSQAPKLLFHYYDKDFNNEADTPDNFQSRRPNTSFCFLDIRSPGLGDTAMYLCATKGALRDTQYFGPGTRLTVL.

The chain couples TRBV7-8 to TRBJ2-3; tentatively, D is TRBD1 (5 bases). CDR3 size: 14 residues. CDR1 is SGHVS and CDR2 is FQNEAQ in the germline V gene. Trimming shortened V by 1 base and J by 0 bases, and 5 bases separated the two germline ends. The DNA of the CDR3 is TGTGCCAGCAGCTTAGGACAGAGCACAGATACGCAGTATTTT. It translates to CASSLGQSTDTQYF. The full variable domain, in which reference TRBV7-8 and TRBJ2-3 provide the parts outside the CDR3, is GAGVSQSPRYKVAKRGQDVALRCDPISGHVSLFWYQQALGQGPEFLTYFQNEAQLDKSGLPSDRFFAERPEGSVSTLKIQRTQQEDSAVYLCASSLGQSTDTQYFGPGTRLTVL.

The chain recombines TRBV11-3 with TRBJ1-1; D remains unclear. V was pared by 8 bases and J by 3 bases, with 13 bases between. Germline V gene lookup returns CDR1 SGHNT and CDR2 YENEEA. The length of the CDR3 is 13 residues. The CDR3: CASLGPRYTEAFF. The CDR3 DNA sequence: TGTGCCAGCTTAGGCCCCCGATACACTGAAGCTTTCTTT.

This chain joins TRBV25-1 and TRBJ2-5, with D possibly being TRBD1 (5 bases). The V end was cut by 4 bases, the J end by 2 bases, with 11 bases between. Germline V CDR1 and CDR2: MGHDK, SYGVNS. The CDR3 has 14 amino acids. The CDR3 loop is CASSARTLQETQYF. The CDR3 DNA reads as TGTGCCAGCAGTGCCAGGACATTGCAAGAGACCCAGTACTTC. The full variable domain, its missing parts supplied by reference TRBV25-1 and TRBJ2-5, is EADIYQTPRYLVIGTGKKITLECSQTMGHDKMYWYQQDPGMELHLIHYSYGVNSTEKGDLSSESTVSRIRTEHFPLTLESARPSHTSQYLCASSARTLQETQYFGPGTRLLVL.

The chain combines TRBV5-6 with TRBJ1-2, with D hard to call. CDR1 is SGHDT and CDR2 is YYEEEE in the germline V gene. Trimming stripped 4 bases from V and 5 bases from J, with 18 bases between. This CDR3 has 15 amino acids. The CDR3 DNA reads TGTGCCAGCAGCGCCCCTCAGTCGGGAAGGTATGGCTACACCTTC. Translated: CASSAPQSGRYGYTF.

J is TRBJ2-2 and V is TRBV11-3; 7 nucleotides line up with TRBD1. Germline CDR1 and CDR2: SGHNT and YENEEA. The V segment lost 3 bases and the J segment 4 bases; nucleotides outside the gene matches: 5. The CDR3 is 15 residues long. CDR3 nucleotide sequence: TGTGCCAGCAGCTTGGTGAGGGACAGCACCGGGGAGCTGTTTTTT. Translation gives CASSLVRDSTGELFF.